These 25 T cell receptor beta chains were sequenced from one sample in a study of blood T cell repertoires in COVID-19. Data came from immunoSEQ multiplex PCR; TCRdb stores just in-frame clones and leaves some out. The sample holds some 190,000 clones; 80% are singletons and the top ten take approximately 14%. Material for sequencing was PBMCs or T cells enriched from blood (not recorded which). The source of these receptors is a man between 60 and 75 years old who had been exposed to COVID-19.

J is TRBJ1-3 and V is TRBV30; TRBD1 matches 8 bases. In germline, CDR1 is GTSNPN, CDR2 SVGIG (reference sequence). The CDR3 extends over 15 amino acids. After removal of 3 bases from V and 6 bases from J, the junction contained 10 bases not matched to a gene. This CDR3 is CAWSMLGQAKNTIYF. CDR3 nucleotide sequence: TGTGCCTGGAGCATGCTGGGACAGGCTAAAAACACCATATATTTT.

This chain links TRBV21-1 with TRBJ2-1; the table names TRBD2, a call not compared with the DNA. TRBV21-1 corresponds to a pseudogene. The CDR3 is made up of 21 amino acids. The CDR3 reads CASSKEAPGLAGGDLYNEQFF. The CDR3 DNA reads TGTGCCAGCAGCAAGGAAGCCCCGGGACTAGCGGGAGGGGATCTCTACAATGAGCAGTTCTTC.

This rearrangement joins TRBV2 to TRBJ2-7, with a possible D match to TRBD2 (6 bases). Germline V CDR1 and CDR2: SNHLY, FYNNEI. V was pared by 4 bases and J by 5 bases, with 21 bases between. The CDR3 length is 16 residues. CDR3 sequence (DNA): TGTGCCAGCAGTGTTGTTCCGGGAGCAACTTCGCACGAGCAGTACTTC. Encoded protein: CASSVVPGATSHEQYF.

The rearrangement uses TRBV6-2 or TRBV6-3 and TRBJ1-2; 9 bases align to TRBD1. The germline CDR1 and CDR2 sequences are MNHEY and SVGEGT. V lost 2 bases to trimming and J lost 5 bases; unmatched junction nucleotides: 6. The CDR3 loop spans 15 amino acids. CDR3 coding DNA: TGTGCCAGCAGTTACCGGACAGGGGATTATTATGGCTACACCTTC. This encodes CASSYRTGDYYGYTF.

In DNA form, the CDR3 reads TGTGCCAGCAGTGAAGCGTGGGGGGGAGAAGACACAGATACGCAGTATTTT. Amino acid sequence: CASSEAWGGEDTDTQYF. This sequence joins TRBV2 and TRBJ2-3; TRBD2 matches 7 bases. J gave up 2 bases and V 0 bases, and 8 bases lay outside the gene matches. The germline V gene encodes CDR1 SNHLY and CDR2 FYNNEI. The CDR3 sequence is 17 residues long.

On this clone: The identical CDR3 is also encoded by other nucleotide sequences in the sample. The gene calls are TRBV29-1 and TRBJ2-7; 7 bases line up with TRBD1. Germline trimming cut 6 bases from V and 2 bases from J; bases unmatched to any gene: 4. CDR3 length equals 12 residues. Germline CDR1 and CDR2: SQVTM and ANQGSEA. CDR3 protein: CSVRTGPYEQYF. CDR3 nucleotide sequence: TGCAGCGTACGGACAGGACCCTACGAGCAGTACTTC.

The table lists this clone with a count of one. The J gene is TRBJ2-3, the V gene TRBV29-1, with TRBD2 matching 14 bases. The junction had 5 bases not matched to a gene; V was cut back by 6 bases and J by 3 bases. This CDR3 is 15 amino acids long. CDR1 is SQVTM, CDR2 ANQGSEA, per germline. CDR3 nucleotide sequence: TGCAGCGTCCTGACTAGCGGGAGGGTGACAGATACGCAGTATTTT. Residues: CSVLTSGRVTDTQYF.

The chain recombines TRBV27 with TRBJ2-1; tentatively, D is TRBD2 (6 bases). CDR3 length: 16 amino acids. The germline CDR1 and CDR2 sequences are MNHEY and SMNVEV (reference sequence). The V end was cut by 2 bases, the J end by 10 bases, with 21 bases between. CDR3 sequence (DNA): TGTGCCAGCAGTTTAATTGGGACTCCCTCCGGCCGCGAGCAGTTCTTC. The encoded protein is CASSLIGTPSGREQFF.

The rearrangement links TRBV5-4 to TRBJ1-1; D ambiguous. This CDR3 contains 16 residues. Germline CDR1 and CDR2: SGHNT and YYREEE (reference sequence). V was trimmed by 0 bases and J by 0 bases, leaving 12 bases between them. CDR3 protein: CASSLARRIMNTEAFF. The CDR3 coding sequence is TGTGCCAGCAGCTTGGCTCGGAGGATCATGAACACTGAAGCTTTCTTT.

This clone turned up a few times. V is TRBV4-2 and J is TRBJ1-4; a possible D gene is TRBD1 (6 bases). Trimming removed 1 base at V and 6 bases at J, with 15 bases between. CDR3 length: 16 residues. Looked up from germline, CDR1 is LGHNA and CDR2 is YNFKEQ. CDR3 protein: CASSQVLGQPDEKLFF. In DNA form, the CDR3 reads TGTGCCAGCAGCCAAGTTCTAGGACAGCCTGATGAAAAACTGTTTTTT.

The J gene is TRBJ1-5, the V gene TRBV2, with D possibly TRBD1 on 6 matching bases. There are 16 residues in the CDR3. Trimming shortened V by 0 bases and J by 7 bases, and 16 bases separated the two germline ends. Germline lookup yields CDR1 SNHLY and CDR2 FYNNEI. CDR3 sequence (DNA): TGTGCCAGCAGTGAAGCCGGGGCGGGGGCCGGGCAGCCCCAGCATTTT. It yields the protein CASSEAGAGAGQPQHF.

The table lists this clone with a few counts. This rearrangement joins TRBV20-1 to TRBJ1-2; no firm D call. CDR3 size: 9 residues. Germline assignment: CDR1 DFQATT and CDR2 SNEGSKA (reference sequence). V was shortened by 7 bases and J by 7 bases, with 7 bases between the two germline ends. CDR3 amino acids: CSGQRGYTF. The CDR3 nucleotides are TGCAGTGGGCAGCGTGGCTACACCTTC.

This clone has only a few counts. The rearrangement links TRBV6-5 to TRBJ1-2, with TRBD1 matching 10 bases. V lost 0 bases and J lost 3; bases outside the gene matches: 1. CDR3 size: 15 residues. Germline lookup yields CDR1 MNHEY and CDR2 SVGAGI. The CDR3 sequence is CASSYSGTGDYGYTF. DNA of the CDR3: TGTGCCAGCAGTTACTCCGGGACAGGGGACTATGGCTACACCTTC.

V gene TRBV24-1 combines with J gene TRBJ1-4; D might be TRBD1 (6 bases). The V end was cut by 4 bases, the J end by 3 bases, with 11 bases between. The CDR3 is 15 amino acids. Looked up from germline, CDR1 is KGHDR and CDR2 is SFDVKD. CDR3 residues: CATSDPGQANEKLFF. DNA for the CDR3: TGTGCCACCAGTGACCCGGGACAAGCTAATGAAAAACTGTTTTTT.

This rearrangement joins TRBV5-1 to TRBJ2-5; TRBD2 agrees at 9 bases. Trimming cost V 4 bases and J 4 bases; bases outside gene matches: 8. Germline V gene sequence: CDR1 SGHRS, CDR2 YFSETQ. The CDR3 is made up of 15 amino acids. The CDR3 here is CASSRGLAALETQYF. DNA of the CDR3: TGCGCCAGCAGCAGGGGACTAGCTGCTTTAGAGACCCAGTACTTC.

Written as DNA, the CDR3 is TGTGCCATCAAAAAGGAGGGCCAGGGCAATCAGCCCCAGCATTTT. Protein: CAIKKEGQGNQPQHF. This chain links TRBV10-3 with TRBJ1-5; D call uncertain. The CDR3 length is 15 residues. Germline V CDR1 and CDR2: ENHRY, SYGVKD. The V end lost 7 bases, the J end lost 2 bases, and 15 bases lay between the germline ends.

The gene calls are TRBV4-1 and TRBJ2-1, with TRBD2 identical over 9 bases. This CDR3 spans 19 amino acids. V was pared by 0 bases and J by 7 bases, with 16 bases of the junction left unmatched. CDR1 and CDR2 from the germline V gene are MGHRA and YSYEKL. In DNA, the CDR3 is TGCGCCAGCAGCCAAGAATCAAGTCAGGCTAGCGGGAATGGTAATGAGCAGTTCTTC. This encodes CASSQESSQASGNGNEQFF.

V is TRBV6-5 and J is TRBJ1-1; D is uncertain. The CDR3 is 15 residues long. The V end was cut by 0 bases, the J end by 3 bases, with 11 bases between. Germline lookup yields CDR1 MNHEY and CDR2 SVGAGI. The CDR3 protein is CASSYSGLSDTEAFF. The CDR3 nucleotides read TGTGCCAGCAGTTACTCTGGACTTTCGGACACTGAAGCTTTCTTT.

This clone was found once. The chain recombines TRBV28 with TRBJ2-2, with D possibly TRBD1 on 6 matching bases. Trimming took off 6 bases at V and 1 base at J, with 15 bases between the two ends. The V gene's germline CDR1 is MDHEN and CDR2 SYDVKM. The CDR3 contains 16 residues. The CDR3 protein is CASSYAGQLNTGELFF. As DNA, the CDR3 is TGTGCCAGCAGCTATGCCGGACAGCTGAACACCGGGGAGCTGTTTTTT.

The V gene is TRBV9, the J gene TRBJ2-1; 9 positions agree with TRBD2. The trim removed 4 bases at V and 0 bases at J, leaving 17 bases unmatched. The CDR3 totals 20 residues. Germline V gives CDR1 SGDLS, CDR2 YYNGEE. CDR3 DNA sequence: TGTGCCAGCAGCCCTAGAGGGACTAGCTTCCTCTTTAGCTCCTACAATGAGCAGTTCTTC. It codes for CASSPRGTSFLFSSYNEQFF.

This sequence joins TRBV13 and TRBJ1-3; possibly TRBD1 for D (5 bases). Per the germline V gene, CDR1 is PRHDT and CDR2 is FYEKMQ (reference sequence). V was cut by 0 bases and J by 3 bases, with 9 bases left in between. The CDR3 loop spans 15 amino acids. This CDR3 reads CASSLGRGFGNTIYF. The CDR3 coding sequence is TGTGCCAGCAGCTTAGGTCGGGGGTTTGGAAACACCATATATTTT.

The V call is TRBV15, the J call TRBJ1-3, with D unresolved. Germline CDR1 LNHNV, CDR2 YYDKDF (reference sequence). CDR3 length equals 19 residues. Trimming took 0 bases from V and 3 from J, leaving 21 bases between them. Here the CDR3 DNA reads TGTGCCACCAGCAGAGAGATGGTCGGGTACGGCGATTTTGGAAACACCATATATTTT. Its protein is CATSREMVGYGDFGNTIYF.

The J gene is TRBJ2-7, the V gene TRBV2; 7 nucleotides agree with TRBD1. With V trimmed by 2 bases and J by 3 bases, 10 bases remained unmatched. This CDR3 has 16 amino acids. The V gene's germline CDR1 is SNHLY and CDR2 FYNNEI. As DNA, the CDR3 is TGTGCCAGCAGTGAACAAGGGGGCCCGACCCTCTACGAGCAGTACTTC. It yields the protein CASSEQGGPTLYEQYF.

The chain joins TRBV19 to TRBJ1-4, with D possibly being TRBD1 (5 bases). CDR3 length: 13 amino acids. V was trimmed by 5 bases and J by 10 bases, leaving 14 bases between them. The germline gives CDR1 LNHDA, CDR2 SQIVND (reference sequence). This CDR3 is CASSGGTPGKLFF. The CDR3 DNA reads as TGTGCCAGTAGTGGAGGGACGCCGGGAAAACTGTTTTTT.

J is TRBJ2-5 and V is TRBV27; 9 bases align to TRBD2. This CDR3 spans 16 amino acids. CDR1 MNHEY and CDR2 SMNVEV come from the germline V gene (reference sequence). J gave up 5 bases and V 11 bases, and 18 bases lay outside the gene matches. CDR3 loop: CASRGLAGARGETQYF. For the CDR3, the DNA is TGTGCCTCCCGCGGGTTAGCGGGAGCCAGGGGGGAGACCCAGTACTTC.